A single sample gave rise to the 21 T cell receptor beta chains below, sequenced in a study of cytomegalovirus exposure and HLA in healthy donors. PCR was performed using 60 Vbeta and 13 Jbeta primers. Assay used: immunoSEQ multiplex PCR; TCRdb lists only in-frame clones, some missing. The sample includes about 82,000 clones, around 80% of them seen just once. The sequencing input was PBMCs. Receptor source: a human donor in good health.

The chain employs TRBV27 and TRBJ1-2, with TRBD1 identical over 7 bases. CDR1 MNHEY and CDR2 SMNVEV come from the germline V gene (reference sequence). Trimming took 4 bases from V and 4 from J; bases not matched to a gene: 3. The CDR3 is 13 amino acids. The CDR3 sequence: CASSSTGSYGYTF. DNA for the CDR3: TGTGCCAGCAGTTCGACAGGGAGCTATGGCTACACCTTC.

The CDR3 region has the DNA TGTGCCAGTAGCGGACAGACTTATGGCTACACCTTC. Its translation: CASSGQTYGYTF. The rearrangement joins TRBV19 to TRBJ1-2; D may be TRBD1 (6 bases). V lost 6 bases and J lost 5, with 10 bases in between. CDR1 and CDR2 from the germline V gene are LNHDA and SQIVND (reference sequence). This CDR3 has 12 residues.

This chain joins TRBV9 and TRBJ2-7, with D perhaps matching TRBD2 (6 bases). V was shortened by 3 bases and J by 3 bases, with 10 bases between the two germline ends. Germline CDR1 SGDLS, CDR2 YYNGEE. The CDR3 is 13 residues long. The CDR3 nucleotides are TGTGCCAGCAGCGCCGGGAGCCACTACGAGCAGTACTTC. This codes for CASSAGSHYEQYF.

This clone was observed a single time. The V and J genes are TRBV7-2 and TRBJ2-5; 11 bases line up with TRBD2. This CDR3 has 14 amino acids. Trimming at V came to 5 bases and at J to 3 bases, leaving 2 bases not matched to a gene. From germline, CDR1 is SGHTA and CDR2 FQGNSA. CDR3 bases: TGTGCCAGCAGCACGGGACTAGCGGAAGAGACCCAGTACTTC. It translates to CASSTGLAEETQYF.

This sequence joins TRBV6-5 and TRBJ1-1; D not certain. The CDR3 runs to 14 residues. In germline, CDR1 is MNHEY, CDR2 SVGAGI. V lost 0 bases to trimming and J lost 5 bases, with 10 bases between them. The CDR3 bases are TGTGCCAGCAGTTACTCGCGGGGTCGGACTGAAGCTTTCTTT. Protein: CASSYSRGRTEAFF.

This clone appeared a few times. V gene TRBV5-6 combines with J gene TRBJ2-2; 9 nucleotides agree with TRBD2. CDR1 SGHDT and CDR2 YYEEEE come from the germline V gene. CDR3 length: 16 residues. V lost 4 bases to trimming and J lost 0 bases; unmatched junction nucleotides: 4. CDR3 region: CASSGIAGANTGELFF. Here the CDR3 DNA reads TGTGCCAGCAGCGGGATAGCGGGGGCGAACACCGGGGAGCTGTTTTTT.

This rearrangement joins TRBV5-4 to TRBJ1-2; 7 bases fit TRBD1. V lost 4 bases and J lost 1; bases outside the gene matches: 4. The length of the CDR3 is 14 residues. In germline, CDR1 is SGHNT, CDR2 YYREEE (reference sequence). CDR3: CASSLDRFNYGYTF. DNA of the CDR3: TGTGCCAGCAGCCTGGACAGGTTTAACTATGGCTACACCTTC.

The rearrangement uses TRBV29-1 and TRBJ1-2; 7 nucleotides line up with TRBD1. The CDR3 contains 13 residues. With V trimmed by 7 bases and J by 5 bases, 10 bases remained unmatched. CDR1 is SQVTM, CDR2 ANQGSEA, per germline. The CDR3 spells CSAHKTGLYGYTF. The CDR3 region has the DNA TGCAGCGCCCACAAGACAGGGCTTTATGGCTACACCTTC.

Here the CDR3 reads CASKPGLDSEQYF. DNA of the CDR3: TGTGCCAGCAAACCGGGACTAGACTCCGAGCAGTACTTC. The V gene is TRBV2, the J gene TRBJ2-7; TRBD2 agrees at 8 bases. This CDR3 has 13 residues. V trimming: 7 bases; J trimming: 6 bases; junction bases outside the gene matches: 8. The germline gives CDR1 SNHLY, CDR2 FYNNEI.

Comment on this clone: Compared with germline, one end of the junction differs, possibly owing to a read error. CDR3 amino acids: CASSLGTNYGYPF. In nucleotides, the CDR3 is TGTGCCAGCAGCTTAGGCACTAACTATGGCTACCCCTTC. This chain links TRBV13 with TRBJ1-2; D unresolved. The CDR3 sequence is 13 residues long. CDR1 and CDR2 (germline): PRHDT, FYEKMQ (reference sequence).

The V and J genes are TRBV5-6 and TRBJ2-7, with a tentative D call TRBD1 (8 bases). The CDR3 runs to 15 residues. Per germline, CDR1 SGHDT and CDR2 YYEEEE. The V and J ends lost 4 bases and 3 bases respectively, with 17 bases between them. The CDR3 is CASSAPTGGVYEQYF. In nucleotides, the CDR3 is TGTGCCAGCAGCGCACCCACAGGGGGGGTCTACGAGCAGTACTTC.

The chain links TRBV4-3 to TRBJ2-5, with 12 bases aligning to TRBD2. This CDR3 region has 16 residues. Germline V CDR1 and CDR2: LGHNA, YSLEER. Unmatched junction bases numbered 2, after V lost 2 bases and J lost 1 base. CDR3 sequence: CASSQLAGGPQETQYF. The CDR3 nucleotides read TGCGCCAGCAGCCAACTAGCGGGGGGGCCCCAAGAGACCCAGTACTTC.

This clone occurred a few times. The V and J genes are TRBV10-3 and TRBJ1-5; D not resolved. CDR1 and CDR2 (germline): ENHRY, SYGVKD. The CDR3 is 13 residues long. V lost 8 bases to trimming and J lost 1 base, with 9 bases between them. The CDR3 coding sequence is TGTGCCATCGCGGGTCGGAGCAATCAGCCCCAGCATTTT. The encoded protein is CAIAGRSNQPQHF.

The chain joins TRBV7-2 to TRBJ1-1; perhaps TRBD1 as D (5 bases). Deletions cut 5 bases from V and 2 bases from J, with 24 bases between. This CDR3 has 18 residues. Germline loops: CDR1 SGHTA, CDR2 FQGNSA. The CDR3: CASSRGGTTVRTNTEAFF. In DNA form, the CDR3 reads TGTGCCAGCAGCCGGGGGGGGACGACAGTCCGCACTAACACTGAAGCTTTCTTT.

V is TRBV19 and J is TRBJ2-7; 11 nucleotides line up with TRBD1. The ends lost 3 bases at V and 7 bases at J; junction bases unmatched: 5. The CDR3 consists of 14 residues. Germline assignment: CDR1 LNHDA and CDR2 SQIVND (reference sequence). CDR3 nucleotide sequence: TGTGCCAGTAGTATTGGGACAGGGGGAGGTGAGCAGTACTTC. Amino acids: CASSIGTGGGEQYF.

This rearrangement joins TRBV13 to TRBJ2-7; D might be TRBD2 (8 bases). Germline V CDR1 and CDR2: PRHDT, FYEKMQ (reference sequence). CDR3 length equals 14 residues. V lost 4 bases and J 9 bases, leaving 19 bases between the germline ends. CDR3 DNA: TGTGCCAGCAGCTGGCCCGGGGACAGCGGGGGGCAGTACTTC. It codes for CASSWPGDSGGQYF.

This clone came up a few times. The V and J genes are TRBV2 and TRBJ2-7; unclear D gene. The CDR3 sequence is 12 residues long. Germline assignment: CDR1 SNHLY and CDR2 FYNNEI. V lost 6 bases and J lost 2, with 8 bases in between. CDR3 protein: CASSEEPYEQYF. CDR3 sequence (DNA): TGTGCCAGCAGCGAGGAACCCTACGAGCAGTACTTC.

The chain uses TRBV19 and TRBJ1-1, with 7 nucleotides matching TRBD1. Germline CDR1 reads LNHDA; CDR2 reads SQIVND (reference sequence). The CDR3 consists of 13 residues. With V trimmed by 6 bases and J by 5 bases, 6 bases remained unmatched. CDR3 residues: CASSHRGLTEAFF. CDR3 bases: TGTGCCAGTAGCCACAGGGGTCTTACTGAAGCTTTCTTT.

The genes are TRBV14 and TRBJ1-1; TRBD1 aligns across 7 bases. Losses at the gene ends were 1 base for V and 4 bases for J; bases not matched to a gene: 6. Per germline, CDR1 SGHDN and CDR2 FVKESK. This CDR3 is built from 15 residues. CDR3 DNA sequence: TGTGCCAGCAGCCAAGGCGGCAGGGGGATCACTGAAGCTTTCTTT. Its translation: CASSQGGRGITEAFF.

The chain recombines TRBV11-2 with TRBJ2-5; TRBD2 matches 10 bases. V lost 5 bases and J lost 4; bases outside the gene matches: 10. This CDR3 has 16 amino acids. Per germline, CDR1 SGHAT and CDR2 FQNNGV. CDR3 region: CASSRGGTSVTETQYF. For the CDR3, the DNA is TGTGCCAGCAGCCGAGGGGGGACTAGCGTTACAGAGACCCAGTACTTC. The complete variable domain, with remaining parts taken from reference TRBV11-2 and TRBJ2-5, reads EAGVAQSPRYKIIEKRQSVAFWCNPISGHATLYWYQQILGQGPKLLIQFQNNGVVDDSQLPKDRFSAERLKGVDSTLKIQPAKLEDSAVYLCASSRGGTSVTETQYFGPGTRLLVL.

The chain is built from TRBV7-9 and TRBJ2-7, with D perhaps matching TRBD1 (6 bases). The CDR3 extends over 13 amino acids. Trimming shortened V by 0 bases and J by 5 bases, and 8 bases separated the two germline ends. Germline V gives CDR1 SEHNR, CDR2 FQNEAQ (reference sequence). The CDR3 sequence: CASSLARTDEQYF. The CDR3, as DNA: TGTGCCAGCAGCTTAGCGAGGACAGACGAGCAGTACTTC.